Below, 4 T cell receptor beta chains from the same sample are listed, as sequenced in a study of glioma-infiltrating T cells. Amplification of TCR alpha and beta CDR3 regions from RNA used iRepertoire nested multiplex PCR. Each CDR3 protein gets one entry after TCRdb re-called the multiplex PCR reads with MiXCR. The sample contains approximately 45,000 distinct CDR3 sequences, 20% to 25% of which appear only once. The sequencing input was glioma tissue, nonneoplastic brain tissue, or PBMCs (not recorded which). The receptors shown here come from a human donor with low-grade glioma or glioblastoma, undergoing nonglioma brain surgery, or in good health (not recorded which).

This clonotype has at least ten counts. This chain joins TRBV6-1 and TRBJ2-7, with TRBD2 matching 15 bases. From germline, CDR1 is MNHNS and CDR2 SASEGT. Trimming at V came to 7 bases and at J to 3 bases, leaving 13 bases not matched to a gene. The CDR3 spans 18 residues. The DNA for the CDR3 is TGTGCCAGCAAAACGTGGACTAGCGGGAGGGCCTTCATCTACGAGCAGTACTTC. Translated, it gives CASKTWTSGRAFIYEQYF.

For this clonotype: This could be a read error, since a much larger clone is one nucleotide away. The chain employs TRBV7-8 and TRBJ2-7, with 10 positions matching TRBD2. In germline, CDR1 is SGHVS, CDR2 FQNEAQ. Trimming took 5 bases from V and 6 from J; bases not matched to a gene: 19. The CDR3 totals 18 residues. This chain's CDR3 is CASSPHAPLTSGIGEQYF. The DNA for the CDR3 is TGTGCCAGCAGCCCCCACGCTCCTCTAACTAGCGGGATAGGCGAGCAGTACTTC.

The chain links TRBV20-1 to TRBJ1-5; 8 bases line up with TRBD1. This CDR3 is 13 amino acids long. Germline CDR1 is DFQATT and CDR2 is SNEGSKA (reference sequence). V shed 8 bases and J 6 bases; nucleotides not matched to a gene: 9. The CDR3: CSPTWTGIQPQHF. The DNA of the CDR3 is TGCAGTCCCACCTGGACAGGGATTCAGCCCCAGCATTTT.

Ten or more counts support this clonotype. V is TRBV5-4 and J is TRBJ2-1; TRBD2 might be the D (5 bases). The ends were cut back, 4 bases at V and 8 bases at J, with 13 bases in the middle. Per germline, CDR1 SGHNT and CDR2 YYREEE (reference sequence). This CDR3 spans 13 amino acids. In nucleotides, the CDR3 is TGTGCCAGCAGCCGCGGGCCCGGCTATGAGCAGTTCTTC. It yields the protein CASSRGPGYEQFF.